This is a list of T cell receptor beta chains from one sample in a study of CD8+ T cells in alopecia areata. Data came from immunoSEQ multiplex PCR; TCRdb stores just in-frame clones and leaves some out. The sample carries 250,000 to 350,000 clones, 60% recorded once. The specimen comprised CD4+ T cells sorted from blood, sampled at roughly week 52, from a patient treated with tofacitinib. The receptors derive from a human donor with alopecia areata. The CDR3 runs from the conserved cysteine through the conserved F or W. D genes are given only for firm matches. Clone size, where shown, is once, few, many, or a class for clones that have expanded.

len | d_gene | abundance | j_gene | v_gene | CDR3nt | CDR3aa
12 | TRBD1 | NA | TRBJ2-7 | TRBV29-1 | TGCAGCGTGCTCGGGGACAGCTACGAGCAGTACTTC | CSVLGDSYEQYF
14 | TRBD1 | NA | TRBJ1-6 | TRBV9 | TGTGCCAGCAGCGTTCAGGGGGCGAGGTCACCCCTCCACTTT | CASSVQGARSPLHF
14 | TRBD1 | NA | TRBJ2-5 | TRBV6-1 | TGTGCCAGCAGTCGAACAGGGGACGGGGAGACCCAGTACTTC | CASSRTGDGETQYF
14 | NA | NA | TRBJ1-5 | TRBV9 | TGTGCCAGCAGCGTAGGGGGCTTTGGGGGGCCCCAGCATTTT | CASSVGGFGGPQHF
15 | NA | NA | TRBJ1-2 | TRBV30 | TGTGCCGCCCCGCAGGGCGGGGGCCAGGACTATGGCTACACCTTC | CAAPQGGGQDYGYTF
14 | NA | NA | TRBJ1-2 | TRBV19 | TGTGCCAGTACTGAGGGCAGGGAGGAGTATGGCTACACCTTC | CASTEGREEYGYTF
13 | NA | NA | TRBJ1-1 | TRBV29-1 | TGCAGCGCTGTGCGGCAGGTGAACACTGAAGCTTTCTTT | CSAVRQVNTEAFF
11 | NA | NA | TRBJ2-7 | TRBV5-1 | TGCGCCAGCAGCCTGATATACGAGCAGTACTTC | CASSLIYEQYF
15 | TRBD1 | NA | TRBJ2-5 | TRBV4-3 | TGCGCCAGCAGCCAAGGACACAGGGGGCGGGAGACCCAGTACTTC | CASSQGHRGRETQYF
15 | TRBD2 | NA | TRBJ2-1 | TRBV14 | TGTGCCAGCAGACGCGGACTAGACGGCCCCAATGAGCAGTTCTTC | CASRRGLDGPNEQFF
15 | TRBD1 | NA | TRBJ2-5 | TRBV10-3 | TGTGCCATCAGTGACCGGGACAGGGAGGAAGAGACCCAGTACTTC | CAISDRDREEETQYF
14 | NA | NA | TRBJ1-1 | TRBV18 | TGTGCCAGCTCACCACGCAGGGGCCCCGATGGAGATATCTTT | CASSPRRGPDGDIF
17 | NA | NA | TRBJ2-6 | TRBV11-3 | TGTGCCAGCAGCTTAAGAGGACATCTCTCTGGGGCCAACGTCCTGACTTTC | CASSLRGHLSGANVLTF
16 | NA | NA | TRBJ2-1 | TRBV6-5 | TGTGCCAGCAGTTACCTCGCGGGTCGGGGGCGGAATGAGCAGTTCTTC | CASSYLAGRGRNEQFF
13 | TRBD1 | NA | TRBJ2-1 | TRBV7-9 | TGTGCCAGCAGCTGGACAGGGTACAATGAGCAGTTCTTC | CASSWTGYNEQFF
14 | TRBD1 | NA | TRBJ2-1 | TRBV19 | TGTGCCAGTAGCTCCGGGACAGTGTTGAATGAGCAGTTCTTC | CASSSGTVLNEQFF
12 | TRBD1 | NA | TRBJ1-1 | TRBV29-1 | TGCAGCGCCCAGGGGGCTGGAACTGAAGCTTTCTTT | CSAQGAGTEAFF
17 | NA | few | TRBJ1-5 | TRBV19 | TGTGCCAGTAGTATAGTGGTCAGCCCTAGTGGCAATCAGCCCCAGCATTTT | CASSIVVSPSGNQPQHF
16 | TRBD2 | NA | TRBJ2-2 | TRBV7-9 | TGTGCCAGCAGCTTAGCGGGGAGCGGGACTCAACGGGAGCTGTTTTTT | CASSLAGSGTQRELFF
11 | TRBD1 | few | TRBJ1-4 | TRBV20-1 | TGCAGTGCCCCAGGGGGGGAAAAACTGTTTTTT | CSAPGGEKLFF
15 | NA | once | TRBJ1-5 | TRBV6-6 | TGTGCCAGCAGGAAACCAGGGTATGGCAATCAGCCCCAGCATTTT | CASRKPGYGNQPQHF
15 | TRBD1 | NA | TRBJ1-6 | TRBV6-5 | TGTGCCAGCAGTAGAACAGGGGGCCTTAATTCACCCCTCCACTTT | CASSRTGGLNSPLHF
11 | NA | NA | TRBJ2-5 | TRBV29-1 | TGCAGCGTCAGGGAAGGGGAGACCCAGTACTTC | CSVREGETQYF
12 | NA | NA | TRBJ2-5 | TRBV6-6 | TGTGCCAGCAGTTCCATCAGAGAGACCCAGTACTTC | CASSSIRETQYF
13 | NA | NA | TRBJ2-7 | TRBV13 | TGTGCCAGCAGCCAGGGAGATCTGGACGAGCAGTACTTC | CASSQGDLDEQYF
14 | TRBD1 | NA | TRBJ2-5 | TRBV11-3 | TGTGCCAGCAGCCGAACAGGGGGCGGCGAGACCCAGTACTTC | CASSRTGGGETQYF
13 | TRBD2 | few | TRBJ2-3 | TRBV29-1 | TGCAGCGTTGGGGGGGCTAGCGGGGATACGCAGTATTTT | CSVGGASGDTQYF
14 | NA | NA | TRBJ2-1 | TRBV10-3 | TGTGCCATCAGTGAAGGGTCATTAAACAATGAGCAGTTCTTC | CAISEGSLNNEQFF
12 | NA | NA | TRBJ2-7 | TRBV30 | TGTGCCTGGAGAGTTGACTCCAATGAGCAGTACTTC | CAWRVDSNEQYF
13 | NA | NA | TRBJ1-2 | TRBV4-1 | TGCGCCAGCAGCGAGGCGCATTCCTATGGCTACACCTTC | CASSEAHSYGYTF
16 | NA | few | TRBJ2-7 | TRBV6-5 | TGTGCCAGCAGTTACTCAGCAGCGAGGGCCCATCTCGAGCAGTACTTC | CASSYSAARAHLEQYF
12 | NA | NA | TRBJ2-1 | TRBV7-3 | TGTGCCAGCAGCGCCAGAAGGGGGGAGCAGTTCTTC | CASSARRGEQFF
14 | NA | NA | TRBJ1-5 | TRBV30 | TGTGCCTGGAGTTCCCACGGTACCAATCAGCCCCAGCATTTT | CAWSSHGTNQPQHF
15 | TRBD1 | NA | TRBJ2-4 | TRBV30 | TGTGCCTGGAGTGTACGGGGGACAGGGTTAAACATTCAGTACTTC | CAWSVRGTGLNIQYF
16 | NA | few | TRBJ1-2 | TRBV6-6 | TGTGCCAGCAGCCCTTCAACCTCGACTGGGAACTATGGCTACACCTTC | CASSPSTSTGNYGYTF
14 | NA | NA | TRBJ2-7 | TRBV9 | TGTGCCAGCAGCAGAGACGAGGGCCGCTACGAGCAGTACTTC | CASSRDEGRYEQYF